Listed below are T cell receptor beta chains from one sample, sequenced in a study of blood T cell repertoires in COVID-19. Sequenced by immunoSEQ multiplex PCR; TCRdb stores in-frame clones only, minus some. This table has about 490,000 clones, approximately 85% appearing once. The sample comprised peripheral blood. These receptors all come from a human donor in a cohort sampled during active COVID-19. Both conserved end residues are part of each CDR3. A D gene is named only where the DNA matches it firmly. Not every row has a clone size; where given, it reads once, few, many or a size class.

size: -
J: TRBJ1-5
D: -
V: TRBV12-3/TRBV12-4
CDR3: CASSFPGAQPQHF

size: -
J: TRBJ1-1
D: TRBD1
V: TRBV18
CDR3: CASSQGQVNTEAFF

size: -
J: TRBJ2-1
D: -
V: TRBV24-1
CDR3: CATSEEGLQDNEQFF

size: -
J: TRBJ2-1
D: -
V: TRBV20-1
CDR3: CSASIGGPNEQFF

size: -
J: TRBJ2-1
D: TRBD2
V: TRBV6-5
CDR3: CASSLNLGLAASQFF

size: many
J: TRBJ2-7
D: TRBD1
V: TRBV28
CDR3: CASSPPRDRDSLWF

size: -
J: TRBJ1-5
D: TRBD1
V: TRBV19
CDR3: CASRPPGTGFNQPQHF

size: few
J: TRBJ2-1
D: -
V: TRBV9
CDR3: CASSPRTASYNEQFF

size: -
J: TRBJ2-5
D: -
V: TRBV18
CDR3: CASSSGLQETQYF

size: once
J: TRBJ2-5
D: TRBD1
V: TRBV5-8
CDR3: CASSLGRGLSETQYF

size: once
J: TRBJ2-7
D: -
V: TRBV6-5
CDR3: CASSPSPTHYEQYF

size: -
J: TRBJ1-1
D: TRBD1
V: TRBV10-3
CDR3: CAIRKDRGDTEAFF

size: once
J: TRBJ2-7
D: -
V: TRBV4-3
CDR3: CASSQDHGPYEQYF

size: -
J: TRBJ2-3
D: -
V: TRBV10-1
CDR3: CASSAGEPDTQYF

size: -
J: TRBJ2-1
D: -
V: TRBV5-1
CDR3: CASSFDGSSYNEQFF

size: -
J: TRBJ2-7
D: TRBD2
V: TRBV27
CDR3: CASRGTSGIYEQYF

size: few
J: TRBJ2-7
D: -
V: TRBV5-1
CDR3: CASSPGQTSFHEQYF

size: -
J: TRBJ2-7
D: TRBD2
V: TRBV3-1/TRBV3-2
CDR3: CASTDRGGEHEQYF

size: -
J: TRBJ1-2
D: -
V: TRBV19
CDR3: CASSLRQGYGYTF